Following are 7 T cell receptor beta chains from one sample sequenced in a study of early T cells in non-severe SARS-CoV-2 infection. One entry per CDR3 protein results from TCRdb running MiXCR on the 5' RACE reads. Found here are approximately 69,000 distinct CDR3 sequences, 9.5% to 15% of them singletons; the top ten hold 2.5% to 3%. The material sequenced was whole blood, taken at baseline. These receptors all stem from an adult who was a healthcare worker with PCR-confirmed SARS-CoV-2 infection or an uninfected control (not recorded which).

This clonotype appeared many times. The J gene is TRBJ1-3, the V gene TRBV6-6; D possibly corresponds to TRBD1 (5 bases). Trimming stripped 8 bases from V and 0 bases from J, with 14 bases between. CDR3 length: 15 residues. The germline V gene encodes CDR1 MNHNY and CDR2 SVGAGI (reference sequence). The CDR3 DNA follows: TGTGCCAGCGAAGACAGCGCCAACTCTGGAAACACCATATATTTT. It codes for CASEDSANSGNTIYF.

This clonotype was observed at least ten times. The chain combines TRBV7-2 with TRBJ2-3, with a tentative D call TRBD1 (5 bases). Germline V lookup: CDR1 SGHTA, CDR2 FQGNSA. Trimming cost V 0 bases and J 0 bases, with 10 bases left between them. This CDR3 is 16 amino acids long. In DNA form, the CDR3 reads TGTGCCAGCAGCTTAGCGGGGCCCCCTAGCACAGATACGCAGTATTTT. Its protein is CASSLAGPPSTDTQYF. Variable domain in full (rest from reference TRBV7-2 and TRBJ2-3): GAGVSQSPSNKVTEKGKDVELRCDPISGHTALYWYRQSLGQGLEFLIYFQGNSAPDKSGLPSDRFSAERTGGSVSTLTIQRTQQEDSAVYLCASSLAGPPSTDTQYFGPGTRLTVL.

This clonotype has ten or more counts. This chain links TRBV29-1 with TRBJ1-2; D is possibly TRBD1 (6 bases). This CDR3 is 14 amino acids long. Germline assignment: CDR1 SQVTM and CDR2 ANQGSEA. The germline V and J ends were trimmed by 7 bases and 0 bases, with 15 bases remaining between them. CDR3 protein: CSAPQGSANYGYTF. CDR3 coding DNA: TGCAGCGCGCCACAGGGTTCCGCTAACTATGGCTACACCTTC. Filled out from reference TRBV29-1 and TRBJ1-2, the complete variable domain reads SAVISQKPSRDICQRGTSLTIQCQVDSQVTMMFWYRQQPGQSLTLIATANQGSEATYESGFVIDKFPISRPNLTFSTLTVSNMSPEDSSIYLCSAPQGSANYGYTFGSGTRLTVV.

This clonotype was counted many times. This chain joins TRBV29-1 and TRBJ1-1; 7 nucleotides align to TRBD1. The CDR3 sequence is 13 residues long. V lost 6 bases and J lost 4; bases outside the gene matches: 8. Germline V gene sequence: CDR1 SQVTM, CDR2 ANQGSEA. The CDR3 sequence: CSVRQGVFTEAFF. In DNA, the CDR3 is TGCAGCGTCAGACAGGGAGTTTTCACTGAAGCTTTCTTT.

This chain uses TRBV28 with TRBJ1-6; D perhaps matches TRBD1 (5 bases). V shed 3 bases and J shed 10 bases, with 16 bases lying between them. The CDR3 consists of 15 residues. CDR1 MDHEN and CDR2 SYDVKM come from the germline V gene. CDR3 sequence reads: CASSFTGLALSPLHF. The CDR3 coding sequence is TGTGCCAGCAGTTTCACAGGCCTGGCGTTGTCACCCCTCCACTTT.

The chain carries TRBV2 and TRBJ1-4; 7 bases fit TRBD1. Trimming at V came to 4 bases and at J to 6 bases, leaving 11 bases not matched to a gene. Germline loops: CDR1 SNHLY, CDR2 FYNNEI. CDR3 size: 16 residues. The CDR3 loop is CASSAGQDEPYEKLFF. The DNA for the CDR3 is TGTGCCAGCAGTGCCGGACAGGATGAACCGTATGAAAAACTGTTTTTT.

The V and J genes are TRBV12-3 or TRBV12-4 and TRBJ2-3; D perhaps matches TRBD1 (6 bases). V was clipped by 10 bases and J by 6 bases, with 14 bases between them. The CDR3 runs 12 residues. The DNA of the CDR3 is TGTGCCACCCTCAGGGGTATGGATACGCAGTATTTT. This gives the protein CATLRGMDTQYF.